This TCR beta chain derives from a study of blood T cell repertoires in COVID-19. Across the whole study: Collection of acute and convalescent COVID-19 samples took place in the United States, Italy and Spain. T cells, B-cell-depleted T cells, or PBMCs supplied cDNA or gDNA.

The CDR3 consists of 15 residues. The trim removed 3 bases at V and 7 bases at J, leaving 7 bases unmatched. Germline V CDR1 and CDR2: MGHRA, YSYEKL. Original data processing: Amplification with reference gene primers provided the estimates of nucleated cell counts. Method: immunoSEQ multiplex PCR; TCRdb's copy keeps in-frame clones and lacks some. V, J and clone size are taken as reported in that table, and D and trimming were inferred from the DNA itself. In the table there are under 300,000 clones, approximately 90% of which are singletons. Participants came from about two dozen US areas, aged roughly 18 to 89 years.

The TCR originated in a woman aged 40 to 49 with acute COVID-19. V gene TRBV4-1 combines with J gene TRBJ2-2, with 8 bases identical to TRBD1. The sample comprised PBMCs or T cells enriched from blood (not recorded which). CDR3 sequence: CASSHGQGPRGELFF. The CDR3 bases are TGCGCCAGCAGCCACGGACAGGGCCCTCGCGGGGAGCTGTTTTTT.